This T cell receptor beta chain is drawn from a study of cytotoxic CD8 clonotypes in ibrutinib-treated CLL. The table came from immunoSEQ multiplex PCR; TCRdb's copy has only in-frame clones and leaves some out. The profile covers approximately 12,000 clones, with about 59% appearing a single time and 25% taken by the ten largest. With 2 bases removed from V and 1 base from J, the gap between germline ends came to 5 bases. Germline V CDR1 and CDR2: MNHNS, SASEGT. This CDR3 spans 13 amino acids. The source of this sequence is a human donor with chronic lymphocytic leukemia. This specimen consisted of PBMCs, obtained before ibrutinib treatment. The J gene is TRBJ1-1, the V gene TRBV6-1; D is unclear. The CDR3 is CASSEFWNTEAFF. CDR3 nucleotide sequence: TGTGCCAGCAGTGAATTCTGGAACACTGAAGCTTTCTTT.